A selection of T cell receptor beta chains follows, all from one sample in a study of cytotoxic CD8 clonotypes in ibrutinib-treated CLL. This table comes from immunoSEQ multiplex PCR, and its TCRdb copy is limited to in-frame clones, with some not included. The sample lists about 140,000 clones, 80% occurring once. Sequenced material: PBMCs, taken after 36 months of ibrutinib treatment. These receptor sequences come from a human donor with chronic lymphocytic leukemia. The conserved cysteine and the conserved F or W are not part of the CDR3 here. A row's size may be missing; if present it is once, few, many or a size class.

v_gene	abundance	CDR3aa
TRBV15	-	ATSRTSGTHVTDTQY
TRBV5-6	-	ASSQLAGYNEQF
TRBV5-1	-	ASRETKGYT
TRBV5-4	-	ASRKSGGDYGYT
TRBV6-5	-	ASSYVQGATEAF
TRBV10-3	-	AINWGGRASYNEQF
TRBV5-4	-	ASSLGTGGMGTDTQY
TRBV11-2	-	ASRHLTGRNSPLH
TRBV4-1	few	ASSHRGQIDTQY
TRBV6-5	-	ASSNWDRVIGEQF
TRBV7-2	-	ASSSGSTKNIQY
TRBV5-1	-	ASSSVGDRLETQY
TRBV5-1	-	ASSLQGNGNTIY
TRBV11-2	-	ASSLGQGFDYGYT
TRBV9	-	ASSPNPRVAKNIQY
TRBV7-8	-	ASSLSGGLTNEKLF
TRBV7-9	-	ASSLGTRGDSGNTIY
TRBV6-5	-	ASSPDRSGNTIY
TRBV7-9	-	ASSLAMGGSYEQY
TRBV7-3	-	ASSPYKSSDTGELF
TRBV2	-	ASEIYNEQF
TRBV18	-	ASSPKRDTTHYGYT
TRBV27	-	AVGGGNEQY
TRBV4-2	-	ASSQDLGDQPQH
TRBV6-5	-	ASSDRDRGQEQY
TRBV7-9	-	ASSLASGGSGNTIY
TRBV7-2	-	ASSLDLGRTYQPQH
TRBV4-1	-	ASSQEGRGGLTYNEQF
TRBV7-9	few	ASSLGTGSYEQY
TRBV18	-	ASSATSGRSFGEQY
TRBV11-2	-	ASRSPAKMQF
TRBV6-5	-	ASSTGMSNYGYT
TRBV30	-	AWIPHGRRAGELF
TRBV11-3	-	ASSLEMGTEAF
TRBV7-6	-	ASSWSGDEQF
TRBV28	-	ASSLDTDTQY
TRBV5-1	-	ASSLERGGTDTQY
TRBV6-5	-	ASSTGTSPTDTQY
TRBV5-6	once	ASSPIGLAGEQY
TRBV6-5	-	ASSYGPGTGGVQY
TRBV6-6	-	ASSYSRAQPQH
TRBV2	once	ASEYAAVGEAF
TRBV2	-	ASSSQGLDEQY
TRBV4-1	-	ASSPSVGLAARPQH
TRBV5-1	-	ASLPGTGGRTGELF
TRBV15	-	ATSRVGRANTEAF
TRBV5-1	few	ASSLSGIGNQPQH
TRBV5-8	-	ASSLAGARDIQY
TRBV10-3	-	AISESLSRGYT
TRBV5-5	-	ASSFEGQGETQY
TRBV11-2	-	ASSLGWQAEQF
TRBV7-9	-	ASSFVAGGSGNEQF
TRBV28	once	ASRTPGQGDTGELF
TRBV18	few	ASSGGAYNEQF
TRBV6-1	-	ASSEIAPLH